The present T cell receptor (beta chain) was sequenced within a study of T-cell reconstitution after alpha-beta-depleted transplantation in children. Germline V gene data show CDR1 as LNHDA and CDR2 as SQIVND (reference sequence). CDR3 length: 13 amino acids. V dropped 3 bases and J dropped 5 bases, with 8 bases sitting between them. Preparation of the TCRbeta library used unique molecular identifiers. TCRdb reanalysed the PCR reads using MiXCR and keeps one entry per CDR3 protein. The data show about 500,000 distinct CDR3 sequences, with approximately 30% seen just once and under 3% held by the top ten. This clonotype has just a few counts.

The starting material was PBMCs from the stem cell graft donor, obtained from the stem cell graft. The chain recombines TRBV19 with TRBJ1-5; no clear D gene. This clonotype was obtained from a human donor who donated a stem cell graft to a child with aplastic anemia. The CDR3 sequence: CASSMAAHQPQHF. The CDR3 region has the DNA TGTGCCAGTAGTATGGCGGCCCATCAGCCCCAGCATTTT.